The 21 T cell receptor beta chains reported below all come from one sample, sequenced in a study of CD8 T cells in ankylosing spondylitis. Each CDR3 protein is one row after TCRdb ran MiXCR on the 5' RACE reads. The table lists under 300,000 distinct CDR3 sequences, 7.5% to 9% of them singletons. The source material was blood, either unsorted or a sorted T cell fraction (not recorded which). Source of these receptors: a male donor with ankylosing spondylitis or in good health (not recorded which).

There are many counts of this clonotype. The chain links TRBV5-1 to TRBJ1-1, with a possible D match to TRBD1 (6 bases). Trimming removed 1 base at V and 1 base at J, with 8 bases between. CDR3 length: 14 amino acids. CDR1 SGHRS and CDR2 YFSETQ come from the germline V gene. Here the CDR3 reads CASSLSQGNTEAFF. Written as DNA, the CDR3 is TGCGCCAGCAGCTTGTCACAGGGGAACACTGAAGCTTTCTTT.

The rearrangement joins TRBV7-8 to TRBJ2-7; D is possibly TRBD1 (5 bases). CDR3 length: 14 residues. V lost 6 bases and J 7 bases, leaving 19 bases between the germline ends. CDR1 is SGHVS and CDR2 is FQNEAQ in the germline V gene. CDR3 DNA sequence: TGTGCCAGCAGGTCGGACATTAGGGTGGGAGAGCAGTACTTC. Amino acids: CASRSDIRVGEQYF.

This clonotype was counted ten times or more. V and J are TRBV5-6 and TRBJ2-5; 11 bases align to TRBD2. This CDR3 has 17 amino acids. After removal of 4 bases from V and 2 bases from J, the junction contained 10 bases not matched to a gene. Germline V CDR1 and CDR2: SGHDT, YYEEEE. The CDR3 region is CASSQLAGASLQETQYF. In DNA form, the CDR3 reads TGTGCCAGCAGCCAACTAGCGGGAGCATCCTTACAAGAGACCCAGTACTTC.

J is TRBJ1-1 and V is TRBV11-2, with D tentatively TRBD1 (6 bases). This CDR3 contains 15 residues. Trimming pared 5 bases from V and 4 bases from J, leaving 17 bases between. CDR1 SGHAT and CDR2 FQNNGV come from the germline V gene. Here the CDR3 DNA reads TGTGCCAGCAGCCAGAGTACAGGGTTGGGCACTGAAGCTTTCTTT. Translating it yields CASSQSTGLGTEAFF.

The chain couples TRBV7-2 to TRBJ1-5; D is possibly TRBD1 (6 bases). The ends were cut back, 5 bases at V and 10 bases at J, with 18 bases in the middle. Germline V gene sequence: CDR1 SGHTA, CDR2 FQGNSA. CDR3 size: 14 residues. This CDR3 is CASSPQGVSDPQHF. CDR3 DNA sequence: TGTGCCAGCAGCCCACAGGGAGTCTCCGATCCCCAGCATTTT.

The rearrangement links TRBV27 to TRBJ2-7; D possibly uses TRBD1 or TRBD2 (5 bases each). The CDR3 runs to 15 residues. Germline loops: CDR1 MNHEY, CDR2 SMNVEV (reference sequence). V was cut by 5 bases and J by 0 bases, with 14 bases left in between. The CDR3 DNA sequence: TGTGCCAGCAGTCTATTGTGGGACGCCTCCTACGAGCAGTACTTC. Residues: CASSLLWDASYEQYF.

This clonotype was recorded many times. The genes are TRBV3-1 and TRBJ2-3; either TRBD1 or TRBD2 may fit D (5 bases each). The CDR3 extends over 16 amino acids. Germline CDR1 is LGHDT and CDR2 is YNNKEL (reference sequence). The V end was cut by 0 bases, the J end by 4 bases, with 14 bases between. DNA of the CDR3: TGTGCCAGCAGCCAAGATGGTCTTGGGACCCCAGATACGCAGTATTTT. Protein product: CASSQDGLGTPDTQYF.

This clonotype was counted ten times or more. The genes are TRBV7-9 and TRBJ2-5; a weak D match, TRBD2 (5 bases). In germline, CDR1 is SEHNR, CDR2 FQNEAQ (reference sequence). V was clipped by 5 bases and J by 7 bases, with 11 bases between them. The CDR3 is 12 amino acids. CDR3 residues: CASSPEGVTQYF. The CDR3 region has the DNA TGTGCCAGCAGCCCCGAGGGTGTGACCCAGTACTTC.

This clonotype has a count of ten or more. This chain links TRBV5-1 with TRBJ2-2; 8 nucleotides align to TRBD2. This CDR3 spans 15 amino acids. Trimming cost V 2 bases and J 7 bases; bases outside gene matches: 7. CDR1 is SGHRS and CDR2 is YFSETQ in the germline V gene. CDR3 loop: CASSFFSGGDGELFF. CDR3 sequence (DNA): TGCGCCAGCAGCTTCTTTTCGGGAGGGGACGGGGAGCTGTTTTTT.

This chain uses TRBV11-1 with TRBJ2-3; 8 positions agree with TRBD2. The V segment lost 5 bases and the J segment 3 bases; nucleotides outside the gene matches: 7. CDR3 size: 15 residues. Per the germline V gene, CDR1 is SGHAT and CDR2 is FQDESV (reference sequence). The CDR3 reads CASSREGRPTDTQYF. CDR3 nucleotide sequence: TGTGCCAGCAGCCGGGAGGGGCGCCCGACAGATACGCAGTATTTT.

This clonotype was seen ten or more times. The chain has TRBV5-1 and TRBJ1-2; 8 positions agree with TRBD1. V shed 4 bases, J shed 14 bases, and the junction held 10 bases outside the gene matches. The germline gives CDR1 SGHRS, CDR2 YFSETQ. The CDR3 runs 12 residues. CDR3 sequence: CASSAGQGPKTF. The CDR3 nucleotides read TGCGCCAGCAGCGCCGGACAGGGCCCTAAAACCTTC.

This clonotype has a count of ten or more. The junction shows a germline mismatch at one end, possibly a read error. The V and J genes are TRBV4-2 and TRBJ1-2, with TRBD1 matching 10 bases. Germline V gene data show CDR1 as LGHNA and CDR2 as YNFKEQ. The CDR3 length is 15 residues. As DNA, the CDR3 is TGTGCCAGCAACCAAGACAGGGGGCAGGACTATGGCTACACCTTC. Translated: CASNQDRGQDYGYTF.

A remark on this clonotype: A much larger clone sits a single nucleotide away, making a read error possible. V gene TRBV9 combines with J gene TRBJ2-2; D tentatively reads TRBD1 or TRBD2 (5 bases each). Trimming took 4 bases from V and 7 from J, leaving 17 bases between them. This CDR3 has 15 residues. Per germline, CDR1 SGDLS and CDR2 YYNGEE. CDR3 region: CASSTEGMAGGELFF. The CDR3 coding sequence is TGTGCCAGCAGCACAGAGGGGATGGCGGGCGGGGAGCTGTTTTTT.

This clonotype was seen at least ten times. The gene calls are TRBV11-1 and TRBJ1-1; D not certain. Germline assignment: CDR1 SGHAT and CDR2 FQDESV (reference sequence). Trimming stripped 0 bases from V and 8 bases from J, with 16 bases between. This CDR3 spans 15 amino acids. CDR3 coding DNA: TGTGCCAGCAGCTTAGCGGCGGGCAGGTCACTGGAAGCTTTCTTT. It encodes CASSLAAGRSLEAFF.

In its sample, this clonotype was seen many times. V and J are TRBV6-1 and TRBJ1-1, with 8 bases identical to TRBD1. The V and J ends lost 6 bases and 4 bases, in that order; junction bases with no gene match: 13. Germline-derived CDR1 and CDR2 are MNHNS and SASEGT. The CDR3 contains 16 residues. CDR3 protein: CASRADRDVGITEAFF. The DNA of the CDR3 is TGTGCCAGCAGAGCGGACAGGGATGTTGGTATCACTGAAGCTTTCTTT.

This clonotype was observed a few times. This chain joins TRBV7-2 and TRBJ2-1; D not resolved. Germline V lookup: CDR1 SGHTA, CDR2 FQGNSA. The CDR3 is 15 amino acids. Trimming took off 5 bases at V and 0 bases at J, with 11 bases between the two ends. This chain's CDR3 is CASSTGAASYNEQFF. CDR3 coding DNA: TGTGCCAGCAGCACCGGTGCTGCCTCCTACAATGAGCAGTTCTTC.

This clonotype was seen only a few times. The gene calls are TRBV4-2 and TRBJ1-4; D gene ambiguous. V lost 3 bases and J 0 bases, leaving 11 bases between the germline ends. From germline, CDR1 is LGHNA and CDR2 YNFKEQ. The CDR3 loop spans 16 amino acids. CDR3 DNA sequence: TGTGCCAGCAGCCAGGCTAGGTGGACAACTAATGAAAAACTGTTTTTT. Its translation is CASSQARWTTNEKLFF.

This clonotype was detected ten times or more. The chain joins TRBV6-5 to TRBJ2-7; weak D call: TRBD1 (5 bases). V lost 5 bases and J lost 3, with 14 bases in between. Germline V gene sequence: CDR1 MNHEY, CDR2 SVGAGI. The length of the CDR3 is 14 residues. For the CDR3, the DNA is TGTGCCAGCAGTCTACAGGTCCTAGACTACGAGCAGTACTTC. It codes for CASSLQVLDYEQYF.

The genes are TRBV12-3 or TRBV12-4 and TRBJ2-2; D is ambiguous. The CDR3 sequence is 13 residues long. V was pared by 7 bases and J by 6 bases, with 12 bases between. The CDR3: CASTPPGAGELFF. The CDR3 region has the DNA TGTGCCAGCACTCCGCCCGGAGCCGGGGAGCTGTTTTTT.

This clonotype was recorded at least ten times. The DNA for the CDR3 is TGTGCCAGCAGCCCGGTCAGGGGCGATGAGCAGTTCTTC. Translated: CASSPVRGDEQFF. The V and J genes are TRBV4-2 and TRBJ2-1, with D possibly matching TRBD1 (6 bases). Germline V CDR1 and CDR2: LGHNA, YNFKEQ. V lost 4 bases and J 8 bases, leaving 12 bases between the germline ends. CDR3 length: 13 residues.

This clonotype has a count of ten or more. The chain is built from TRBV27 and TRBJ2-5; D is unclear. Germline CDR1 is MNHEY and CDR2 is SMNVEV (reference sequence). Trimming removed 4 bases from V and 1 base from J, with 13 bases in between. This CDR3 has 15 residues. The CDR3 here is CASSYEARTQETQYF. The CDR3 nucleotides read TGTGCCAGCAGTTACGAGGCGCGGACCCAAGAGACCCAGTACTTC.